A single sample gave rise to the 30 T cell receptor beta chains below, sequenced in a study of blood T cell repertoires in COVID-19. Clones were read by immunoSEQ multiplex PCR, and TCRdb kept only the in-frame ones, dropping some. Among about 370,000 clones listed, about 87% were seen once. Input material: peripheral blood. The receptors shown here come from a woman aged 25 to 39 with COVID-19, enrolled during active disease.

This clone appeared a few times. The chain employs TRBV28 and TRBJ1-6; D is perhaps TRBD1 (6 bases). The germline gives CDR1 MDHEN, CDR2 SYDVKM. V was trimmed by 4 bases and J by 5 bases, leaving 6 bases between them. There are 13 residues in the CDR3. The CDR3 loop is CASSWDNNSPLHF. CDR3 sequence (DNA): TGTGCCAGCAGTTGGGACAATAATTCACCCCTCCACTTT.

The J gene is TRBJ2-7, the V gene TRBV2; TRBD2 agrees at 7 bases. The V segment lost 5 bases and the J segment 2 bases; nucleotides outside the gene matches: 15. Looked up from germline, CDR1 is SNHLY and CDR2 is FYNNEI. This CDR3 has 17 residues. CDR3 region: CASSPGLGLTSTYEQYF. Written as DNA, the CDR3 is TGTGCCAGCAGTCCCGGACTAGGACTCACCTCGACCTACGAGCAGTACTTC.

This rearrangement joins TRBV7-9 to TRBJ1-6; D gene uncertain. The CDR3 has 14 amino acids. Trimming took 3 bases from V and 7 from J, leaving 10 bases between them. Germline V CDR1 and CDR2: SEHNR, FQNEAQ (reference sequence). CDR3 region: CASSFETGNSPLHF. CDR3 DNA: TGTGCCAGCAGCTTTGAGACGGGGAATTCACCCCTCCACTTT.

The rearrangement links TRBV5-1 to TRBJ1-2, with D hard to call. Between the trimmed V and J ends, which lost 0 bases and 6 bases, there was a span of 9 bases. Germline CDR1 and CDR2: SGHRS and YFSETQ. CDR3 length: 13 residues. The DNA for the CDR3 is TGCGCCAGCAGCTTGGCCGGGAACCATGGCTACACCTTC. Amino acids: CASSLAGNHGYTF.

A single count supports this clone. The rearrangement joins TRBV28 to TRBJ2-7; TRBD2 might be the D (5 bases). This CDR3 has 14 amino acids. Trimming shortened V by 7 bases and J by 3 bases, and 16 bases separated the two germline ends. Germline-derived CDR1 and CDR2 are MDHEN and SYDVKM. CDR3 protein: CASTGGPAYYEQYF. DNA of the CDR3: TGTGCCAGCACTGGCGGGCCGGCCTACTACGAGCAGTACTTC.

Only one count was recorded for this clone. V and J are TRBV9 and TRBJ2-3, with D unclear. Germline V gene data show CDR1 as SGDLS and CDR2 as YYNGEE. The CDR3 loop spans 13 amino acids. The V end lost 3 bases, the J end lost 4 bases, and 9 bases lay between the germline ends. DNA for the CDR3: TGTGCCAGCAGCGATAGTGCCGCAGATACGCAGTATTTT. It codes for CASSDSAADTQYF.

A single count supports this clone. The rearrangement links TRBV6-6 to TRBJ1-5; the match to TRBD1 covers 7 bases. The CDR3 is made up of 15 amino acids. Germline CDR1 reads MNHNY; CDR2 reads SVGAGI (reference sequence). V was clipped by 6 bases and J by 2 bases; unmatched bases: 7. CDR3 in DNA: TGTGCCAGCAGACGGACAGGAGGGGGCAATCAGCCCCAGCATTTT. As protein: CASRRTGGGNQPQHF.

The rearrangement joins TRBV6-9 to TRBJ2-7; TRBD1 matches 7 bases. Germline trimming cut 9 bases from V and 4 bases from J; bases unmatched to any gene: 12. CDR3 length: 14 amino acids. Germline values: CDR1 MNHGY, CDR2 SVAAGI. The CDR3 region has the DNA TGTGCCAGAAATGGGACAGAAGATTGGTACGAGCAGTACTTC. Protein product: CARNGTEDWYEQYF.

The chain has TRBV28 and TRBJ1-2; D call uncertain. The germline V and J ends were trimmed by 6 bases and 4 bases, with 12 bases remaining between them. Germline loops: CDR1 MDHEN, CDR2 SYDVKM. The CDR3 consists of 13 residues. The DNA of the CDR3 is TGTGCCAGCAGGCCTAATCTGGTCTATGGCTACACCTTC. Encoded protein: CASRPNLVYGYTF.

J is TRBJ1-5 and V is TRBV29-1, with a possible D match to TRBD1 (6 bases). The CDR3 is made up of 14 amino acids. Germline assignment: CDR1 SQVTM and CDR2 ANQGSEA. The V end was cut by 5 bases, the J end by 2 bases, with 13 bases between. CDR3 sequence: CSVYTGLGNQPQHF. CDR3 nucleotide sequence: TGCAGCGTTTATACAGGGCTCGGCAATCAGCCCCAGCATTTT.

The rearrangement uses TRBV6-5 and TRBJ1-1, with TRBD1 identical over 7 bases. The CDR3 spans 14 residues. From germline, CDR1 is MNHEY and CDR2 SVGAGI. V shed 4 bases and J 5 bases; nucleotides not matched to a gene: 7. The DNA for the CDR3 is TGTGCCAGCAGTTTCGGCCAGGGGGAAACTGAAGCTTTCTTT. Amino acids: CASSFGQGETEAFF.

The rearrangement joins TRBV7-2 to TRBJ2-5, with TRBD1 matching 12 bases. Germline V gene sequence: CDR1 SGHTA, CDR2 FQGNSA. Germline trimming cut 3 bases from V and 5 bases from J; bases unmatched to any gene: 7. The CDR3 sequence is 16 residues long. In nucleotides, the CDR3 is TGTGCCAGCAGCTTTCAAGGGACAGGGGGCTTTGAGACCCAGTACTTC. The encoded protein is CASSFQGTGGFETQYF.

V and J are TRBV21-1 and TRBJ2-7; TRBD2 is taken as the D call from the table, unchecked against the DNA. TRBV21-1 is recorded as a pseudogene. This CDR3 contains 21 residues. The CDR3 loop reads CASSITLRLAGTLPTGYEQYF. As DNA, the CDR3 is TGTGCCAGCAGCATAACACTAAGACTGGCGGGAACACTTCCAACGGGGTACGAGCAGTACTTC.

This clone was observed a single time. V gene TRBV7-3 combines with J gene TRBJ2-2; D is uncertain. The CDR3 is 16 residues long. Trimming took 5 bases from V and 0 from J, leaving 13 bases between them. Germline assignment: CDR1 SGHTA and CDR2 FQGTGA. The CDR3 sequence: CASSPAARTNTGELFF. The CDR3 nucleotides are TGTGCCAGCAGCCCCGCTGCCAGAACGAACACCGGGGAGCTGTTTTTT. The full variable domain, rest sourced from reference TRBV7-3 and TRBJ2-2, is GAGVSQTPSNKVTEKGKYVELRCDPISGHTALYWYRQSLGQGPEFLIYFQGTGAADDSGLPNDRFFAVRPEGSVSTLKIQRTERGDSAVYLCASSPAARTNTGELFFGEGSRLTVL.

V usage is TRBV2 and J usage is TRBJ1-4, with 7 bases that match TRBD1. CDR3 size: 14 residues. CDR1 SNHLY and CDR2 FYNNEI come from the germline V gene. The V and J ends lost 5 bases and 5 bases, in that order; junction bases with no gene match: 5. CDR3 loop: CASSMGQMNEKLFF. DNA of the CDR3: TGTGCCAGCAGTATGGGACAGATGAATGAAAAACTGTTTTTT.

The CDR3 here is CASIRGGPPGDEQYF. CDR3 in DNA: TGTGCCAGCATAAGGGGAGGACCGCCGGGTGACGAGCAGTACTTC. V usage is TRBV2 and J usage is TRBJ2-7; D possibly corresponds to TRBD2 (6 bases). The CDR3 is 15 residues long. Germline values: CDR1 SNHLY, CDR2 FYNNEI. Between the trimmed V and J ends, which lost 7 bases and 5 bases, there was a span of 21 bases.

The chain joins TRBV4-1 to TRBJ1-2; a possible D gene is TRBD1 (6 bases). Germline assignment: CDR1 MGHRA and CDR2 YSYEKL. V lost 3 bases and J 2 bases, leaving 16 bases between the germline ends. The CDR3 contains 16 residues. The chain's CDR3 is CASSQLRRQGNYGYTF. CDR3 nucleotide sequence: TGCGCCAGCAGCCAGCTCCGGCGCCAGGGGAACTATGGCTACACCTTC.

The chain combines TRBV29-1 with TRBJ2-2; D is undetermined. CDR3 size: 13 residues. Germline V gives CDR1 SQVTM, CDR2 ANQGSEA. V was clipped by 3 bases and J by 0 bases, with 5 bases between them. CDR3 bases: TGCAGCGTTGACCGGGCGAACACCGGGGAGCTGTTTTTT. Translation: CSVDRANTGELFF.

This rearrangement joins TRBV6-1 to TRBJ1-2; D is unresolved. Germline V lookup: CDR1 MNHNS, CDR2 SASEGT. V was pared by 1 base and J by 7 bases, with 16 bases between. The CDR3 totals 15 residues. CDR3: CASSEERGTMIGYTF. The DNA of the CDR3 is TGTGCCAGCAGTGAAGAACGGGGAACTATGATTGGCTACACCTTC.

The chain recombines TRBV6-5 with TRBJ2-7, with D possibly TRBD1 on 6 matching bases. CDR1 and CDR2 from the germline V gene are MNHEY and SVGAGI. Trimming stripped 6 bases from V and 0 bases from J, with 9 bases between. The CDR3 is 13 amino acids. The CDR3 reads CASSPGHSYEQYF. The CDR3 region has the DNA TGTGCCAGCAGCCCGGGACACTCCTACGAGCAGTACTTC.

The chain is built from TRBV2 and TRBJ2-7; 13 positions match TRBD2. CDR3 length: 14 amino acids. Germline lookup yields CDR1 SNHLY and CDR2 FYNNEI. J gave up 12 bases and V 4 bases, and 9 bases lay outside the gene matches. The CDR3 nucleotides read TGTGCCAGCAGTGTAGGGACTAGCGGGGCCTCTCGGTACTTC. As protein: CASSVGTSGASRYF.

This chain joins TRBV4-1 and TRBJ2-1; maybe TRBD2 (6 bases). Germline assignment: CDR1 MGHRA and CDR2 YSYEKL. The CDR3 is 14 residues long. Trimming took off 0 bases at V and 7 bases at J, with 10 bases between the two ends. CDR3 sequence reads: CASSQEGTQNEQFF. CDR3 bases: TGCGCCAGCAGCCAAGAGGGGACTCAAAATGAGCAGTTCTTC.

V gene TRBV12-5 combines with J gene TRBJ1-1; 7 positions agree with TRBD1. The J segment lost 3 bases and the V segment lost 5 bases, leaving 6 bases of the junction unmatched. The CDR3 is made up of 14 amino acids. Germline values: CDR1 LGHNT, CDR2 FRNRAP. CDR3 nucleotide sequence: TGTGCTAGTGGTCCTGAGGGACAGCACACTGAAGCTTTCTTT. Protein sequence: CASGPEGQHTEAFF.

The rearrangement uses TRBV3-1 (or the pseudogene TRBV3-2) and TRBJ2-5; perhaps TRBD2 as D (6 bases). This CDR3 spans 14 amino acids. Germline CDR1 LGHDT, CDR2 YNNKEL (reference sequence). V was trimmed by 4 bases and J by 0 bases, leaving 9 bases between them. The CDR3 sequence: CASSPPGDQETQYF. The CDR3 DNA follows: TGTGCCAGCAGCCCTCCGGGAGACCAAGAGACCCAGTACTTC.

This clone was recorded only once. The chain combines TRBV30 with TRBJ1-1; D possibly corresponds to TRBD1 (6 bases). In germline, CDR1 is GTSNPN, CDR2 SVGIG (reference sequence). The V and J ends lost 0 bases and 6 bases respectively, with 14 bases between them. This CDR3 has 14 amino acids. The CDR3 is CAWSVGGSAAEAFF. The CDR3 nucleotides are TGTGCCTGGAGTGTAGGGGGATCAGCGGCTGAAGCTTTCTTT.

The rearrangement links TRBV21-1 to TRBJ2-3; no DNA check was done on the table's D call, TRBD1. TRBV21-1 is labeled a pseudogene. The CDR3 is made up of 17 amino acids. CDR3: CASSKAEGQGGYHTQYF. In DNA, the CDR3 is TGTGCCAGCAGCAAAGCAGAAGGACAGGGGGGGTACCATACGCAGTATTTT.

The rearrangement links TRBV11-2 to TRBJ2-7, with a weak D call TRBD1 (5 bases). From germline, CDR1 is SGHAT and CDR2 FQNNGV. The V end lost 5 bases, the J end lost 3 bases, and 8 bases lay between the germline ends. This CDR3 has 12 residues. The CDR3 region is CASSPQGYEQYF. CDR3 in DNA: TGTGCCAGCAGCCCGCAGGGCTACGAGCAGTACTTC.

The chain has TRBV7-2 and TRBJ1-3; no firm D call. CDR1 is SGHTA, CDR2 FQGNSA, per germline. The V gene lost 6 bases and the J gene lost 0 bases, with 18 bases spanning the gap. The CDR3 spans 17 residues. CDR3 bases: TGTGCCAGCAGACCCCCGGGCGGGTTGGGCTCTGGAAACACCATATATTTT. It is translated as CASRPPGGLGSGNTIYF.

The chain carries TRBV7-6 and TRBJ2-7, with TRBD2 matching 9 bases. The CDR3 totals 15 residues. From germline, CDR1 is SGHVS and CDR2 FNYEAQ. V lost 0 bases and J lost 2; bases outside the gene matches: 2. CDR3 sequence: CASSLAAGGTYEQYF. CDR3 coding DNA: TGTGCCAGCAGCTTAGCGGCGGGAGGGACCTACGAGCAGTACTTC. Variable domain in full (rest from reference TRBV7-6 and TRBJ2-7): GAGVSQSPRYKVTKRGQDVALRCDPISGHVSLYWYRQALGQGPEFLTYFNYEAQQDKSGLPNDRFSAERPEGSISTLTIQRTEQRDSAMYRCASSLAAGGTYEQYFGPGTRLTVT.

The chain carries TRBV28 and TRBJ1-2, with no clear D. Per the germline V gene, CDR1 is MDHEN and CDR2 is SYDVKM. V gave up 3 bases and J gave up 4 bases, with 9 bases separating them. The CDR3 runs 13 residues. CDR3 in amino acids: CASSLRFSYGYTF. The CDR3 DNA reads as TGTGCCAGCAGTTTGAGGTTTAGCTATGGCTACACCTTC.